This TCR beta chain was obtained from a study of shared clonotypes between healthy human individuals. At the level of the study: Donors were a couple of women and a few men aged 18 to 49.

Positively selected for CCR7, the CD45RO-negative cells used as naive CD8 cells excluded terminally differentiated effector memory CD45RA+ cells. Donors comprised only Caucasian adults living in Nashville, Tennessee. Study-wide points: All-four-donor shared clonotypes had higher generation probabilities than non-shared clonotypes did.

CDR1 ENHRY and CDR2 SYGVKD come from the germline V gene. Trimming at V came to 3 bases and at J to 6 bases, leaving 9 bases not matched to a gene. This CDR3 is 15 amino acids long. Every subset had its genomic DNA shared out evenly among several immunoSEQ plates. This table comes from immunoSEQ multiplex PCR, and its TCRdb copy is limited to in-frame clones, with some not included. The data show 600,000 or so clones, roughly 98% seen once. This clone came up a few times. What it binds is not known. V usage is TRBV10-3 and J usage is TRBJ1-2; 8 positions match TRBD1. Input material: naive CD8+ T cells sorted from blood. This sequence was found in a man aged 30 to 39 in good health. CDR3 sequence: CAISELRTGTDGYTF. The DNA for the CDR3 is TGTGCCATCAGTGAACTCCGGACAGGGACGGATGGCTACACCTTC.